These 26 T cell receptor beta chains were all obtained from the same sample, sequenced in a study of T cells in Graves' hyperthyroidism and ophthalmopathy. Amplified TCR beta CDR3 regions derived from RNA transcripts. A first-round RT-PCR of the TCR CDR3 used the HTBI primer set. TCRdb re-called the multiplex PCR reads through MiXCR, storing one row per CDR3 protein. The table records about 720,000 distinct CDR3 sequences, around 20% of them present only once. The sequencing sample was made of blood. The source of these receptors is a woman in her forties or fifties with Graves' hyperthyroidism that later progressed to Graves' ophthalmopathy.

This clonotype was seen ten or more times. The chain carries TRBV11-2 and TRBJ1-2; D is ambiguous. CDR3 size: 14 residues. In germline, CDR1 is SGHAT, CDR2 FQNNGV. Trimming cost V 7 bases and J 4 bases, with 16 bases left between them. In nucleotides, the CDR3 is TGTGCCAGCACCTCCTCAGTGGGTTCCTATGGCTACACCTTC. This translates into CASTSSVGSYGYTF.

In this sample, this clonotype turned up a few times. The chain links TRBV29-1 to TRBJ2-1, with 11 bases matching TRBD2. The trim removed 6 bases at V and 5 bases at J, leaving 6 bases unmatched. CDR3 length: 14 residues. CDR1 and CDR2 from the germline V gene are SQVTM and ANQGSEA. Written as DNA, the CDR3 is TGCAGCGTAAGGGGACTAGCGGTAAACAATGAGCAGTTCTTC. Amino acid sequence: CSVRGLAVNNEQFF.

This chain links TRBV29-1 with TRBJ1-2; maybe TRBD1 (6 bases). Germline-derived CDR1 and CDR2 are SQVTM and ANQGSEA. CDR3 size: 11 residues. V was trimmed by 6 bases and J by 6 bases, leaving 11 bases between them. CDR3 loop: CSVRRQDGYTF. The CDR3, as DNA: TGCAGCGTCCGAAGACAGGATGGCTACACCTTC.

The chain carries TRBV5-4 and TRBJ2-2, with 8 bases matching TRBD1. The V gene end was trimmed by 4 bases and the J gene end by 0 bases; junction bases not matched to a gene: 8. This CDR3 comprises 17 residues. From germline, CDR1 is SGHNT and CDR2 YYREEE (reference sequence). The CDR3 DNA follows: TGTGCCAGCAGCCGATTTTCGGGACAGGCGAACACCGGGGAGCTGTTTTTT. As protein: CASSRFSGQANTGELFF.

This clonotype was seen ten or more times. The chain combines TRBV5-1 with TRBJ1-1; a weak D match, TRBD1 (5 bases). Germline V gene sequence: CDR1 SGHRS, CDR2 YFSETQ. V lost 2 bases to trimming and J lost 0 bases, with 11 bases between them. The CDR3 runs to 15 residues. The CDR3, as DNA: TGCGCCAGCAGCTTAGAACCAGGGCTGAACACTGAAGCTTTCTTT. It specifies CASSLEPGLNTEAFF.

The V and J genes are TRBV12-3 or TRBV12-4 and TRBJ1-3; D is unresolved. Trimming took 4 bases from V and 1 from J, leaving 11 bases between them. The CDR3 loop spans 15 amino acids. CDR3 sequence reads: CASSYGVTSGNTIYF. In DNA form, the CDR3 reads TGTGCCAGCAGTTACGGGGTAACGTCTGGAAACACCATATATTTT.

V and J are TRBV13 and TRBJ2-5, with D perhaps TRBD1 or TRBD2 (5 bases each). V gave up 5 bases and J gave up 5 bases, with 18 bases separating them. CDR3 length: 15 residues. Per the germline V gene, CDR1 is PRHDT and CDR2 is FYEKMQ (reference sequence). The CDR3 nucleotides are TGTGCCAGCAGCCCTCTGGGGCCCGAGGGTGAGACCCAGTACTTC. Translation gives CASSPLGPEGETQYF.

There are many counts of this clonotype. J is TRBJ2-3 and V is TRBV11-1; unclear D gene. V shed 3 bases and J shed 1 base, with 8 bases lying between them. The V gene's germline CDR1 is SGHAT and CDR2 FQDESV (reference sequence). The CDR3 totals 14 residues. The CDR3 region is CASSFLEGTDTQYF. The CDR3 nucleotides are TGTGCCAGCAGCTTCCTAGAGGGCACAGATACGCAGTATTTT.

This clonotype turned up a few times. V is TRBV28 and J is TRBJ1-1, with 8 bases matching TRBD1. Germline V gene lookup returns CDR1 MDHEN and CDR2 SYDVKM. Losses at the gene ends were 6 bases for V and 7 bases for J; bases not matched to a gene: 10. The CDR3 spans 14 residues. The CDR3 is CASRVPGGLVEAFF. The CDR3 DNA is TGTGCCAGCAGGGTCCCAGGGGGCTTAGTTGAAGCTTTCTTT.

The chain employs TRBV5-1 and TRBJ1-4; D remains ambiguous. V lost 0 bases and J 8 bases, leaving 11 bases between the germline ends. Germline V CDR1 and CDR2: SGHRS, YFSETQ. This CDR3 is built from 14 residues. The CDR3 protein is CASSLEWGGEKLFF. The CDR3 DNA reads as TGCGCCAGCAGCTTGGAATGGGGTGGCGAAAAACTGTTTTTT.

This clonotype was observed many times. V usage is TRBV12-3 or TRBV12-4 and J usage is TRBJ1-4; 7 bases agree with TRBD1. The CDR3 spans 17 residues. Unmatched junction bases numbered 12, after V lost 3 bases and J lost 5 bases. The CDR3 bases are TGTGCCAGCAGTTTGGGGGACCGAAGGGGGCGGAATGAAAAACTGTTTTTT. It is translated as CASSLGDRRGRNEKLFF.

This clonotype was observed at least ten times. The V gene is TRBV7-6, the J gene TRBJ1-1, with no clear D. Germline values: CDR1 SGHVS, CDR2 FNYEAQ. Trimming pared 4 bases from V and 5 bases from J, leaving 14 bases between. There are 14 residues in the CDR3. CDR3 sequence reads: CASSSTGRGTEAFF. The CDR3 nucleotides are TGTGCCAGCAGCTCCACCGGCAGAGGGACTGAAGCTTTCTTT.

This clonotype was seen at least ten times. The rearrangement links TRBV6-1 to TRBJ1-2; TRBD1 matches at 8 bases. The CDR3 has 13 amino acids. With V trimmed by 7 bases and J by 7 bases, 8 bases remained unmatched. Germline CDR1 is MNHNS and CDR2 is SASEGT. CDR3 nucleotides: TGTGCCAGCACAAACCGGCAGGGGGCTGGCTACACCTTC. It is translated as CASTNRQGAGYTF.

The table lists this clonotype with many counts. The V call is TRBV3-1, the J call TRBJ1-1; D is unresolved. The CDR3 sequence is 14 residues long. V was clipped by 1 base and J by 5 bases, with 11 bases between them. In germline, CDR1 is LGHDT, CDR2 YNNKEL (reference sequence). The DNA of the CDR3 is TGTGCCAGCAGCCAAGCTCGAGGTGGAACTGAAGCTTTCTTT. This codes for CASSQARGGTEAFF.

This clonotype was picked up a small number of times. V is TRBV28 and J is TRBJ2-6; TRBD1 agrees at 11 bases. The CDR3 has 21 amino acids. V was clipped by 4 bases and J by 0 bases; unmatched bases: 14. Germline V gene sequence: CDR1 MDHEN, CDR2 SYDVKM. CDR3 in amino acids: CASSYSHGTGGSSSGANVLTF. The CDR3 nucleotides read TGTGCCAGCAGTTATTCACACGGGACAGGGGGATCTAGCTCTGGGGCCAACGTCCTGACTTTC.

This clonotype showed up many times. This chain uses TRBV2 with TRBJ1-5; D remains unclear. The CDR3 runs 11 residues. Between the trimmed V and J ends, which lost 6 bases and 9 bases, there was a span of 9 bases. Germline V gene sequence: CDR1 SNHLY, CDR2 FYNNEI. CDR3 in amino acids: CASRTDGPQHF. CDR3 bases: TGTGCCAGCAGGACCGACGGGCCCCAGCATTTT.

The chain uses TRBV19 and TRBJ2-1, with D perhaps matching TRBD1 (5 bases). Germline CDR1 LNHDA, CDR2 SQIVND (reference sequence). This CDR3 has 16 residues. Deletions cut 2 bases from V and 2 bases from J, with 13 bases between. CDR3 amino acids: CASSISRVGPYNEQFF. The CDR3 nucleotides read TGTGCCAGTAGTATAAGCAGGGTAGGGCCCTACAATGAGCAGTTCTTC.

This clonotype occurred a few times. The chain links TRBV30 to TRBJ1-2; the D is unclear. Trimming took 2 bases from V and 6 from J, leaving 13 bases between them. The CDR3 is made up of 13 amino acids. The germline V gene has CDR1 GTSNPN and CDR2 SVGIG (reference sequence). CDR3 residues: CAWSRPPLDGYTF. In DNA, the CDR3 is TGTGCCTGGAGTCGACCCCCGCTTGATGGCTACACCTTC.

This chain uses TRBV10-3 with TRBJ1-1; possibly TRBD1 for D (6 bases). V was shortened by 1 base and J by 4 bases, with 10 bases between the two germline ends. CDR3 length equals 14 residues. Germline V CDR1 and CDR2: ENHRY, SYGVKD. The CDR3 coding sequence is TGTGCCATCAGTGAGTACAGGGTCGGCACTGAAGCTTTCTTT. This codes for CAISEYRVGTEAFF.

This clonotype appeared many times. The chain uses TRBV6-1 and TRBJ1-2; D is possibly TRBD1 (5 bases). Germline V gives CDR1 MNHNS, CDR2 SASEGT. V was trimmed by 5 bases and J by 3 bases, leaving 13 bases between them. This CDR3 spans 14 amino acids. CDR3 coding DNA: TGTGCCAGCAGTTACGAGGGCAGGGACTATGGCTACACCTTC. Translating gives CASSYEGRDYGYTF.

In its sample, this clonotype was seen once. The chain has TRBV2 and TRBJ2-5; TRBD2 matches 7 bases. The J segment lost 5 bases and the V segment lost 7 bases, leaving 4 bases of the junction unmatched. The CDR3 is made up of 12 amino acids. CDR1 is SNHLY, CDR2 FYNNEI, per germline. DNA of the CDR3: TGTGCCAGCAACTTGGGGGGGGAGACCCAGTACTTC. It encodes CASNLGGETQYF.

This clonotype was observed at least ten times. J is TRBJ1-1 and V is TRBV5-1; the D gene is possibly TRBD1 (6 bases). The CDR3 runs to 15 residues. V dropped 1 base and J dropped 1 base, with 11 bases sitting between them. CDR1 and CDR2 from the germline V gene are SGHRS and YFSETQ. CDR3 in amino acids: CASSLRRGENTEAFF. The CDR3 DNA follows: TGCGCCAGCAGCTTGAGAAGGGGGGAGAACACTGAAGCTTTCTTT.

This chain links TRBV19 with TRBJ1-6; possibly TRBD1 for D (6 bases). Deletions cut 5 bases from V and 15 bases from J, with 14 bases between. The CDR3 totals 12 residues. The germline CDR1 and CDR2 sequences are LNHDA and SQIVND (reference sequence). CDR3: CASSEGRDNLHF. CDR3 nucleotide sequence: TGTGCCAGTAGTGAGGGACGGGACAACCTCCACTTT.

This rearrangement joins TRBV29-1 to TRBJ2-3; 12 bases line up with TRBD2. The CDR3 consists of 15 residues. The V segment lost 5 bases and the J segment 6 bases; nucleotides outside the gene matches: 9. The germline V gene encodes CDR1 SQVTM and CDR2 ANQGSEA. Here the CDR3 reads CSVQTSGGQGDTQYF. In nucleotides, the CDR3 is TGCAGCGTTCAAACTAGCGGGGGGCAGGGGGATACGCAGTATTTT.

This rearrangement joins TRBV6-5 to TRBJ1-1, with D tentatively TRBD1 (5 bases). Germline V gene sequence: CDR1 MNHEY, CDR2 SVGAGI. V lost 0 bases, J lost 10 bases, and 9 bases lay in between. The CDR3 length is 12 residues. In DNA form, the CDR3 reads TGTGCCAGCAGTTACTCGAGCGGGGGAGCTTTCTTT. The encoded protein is CASSYSSGGAFF.

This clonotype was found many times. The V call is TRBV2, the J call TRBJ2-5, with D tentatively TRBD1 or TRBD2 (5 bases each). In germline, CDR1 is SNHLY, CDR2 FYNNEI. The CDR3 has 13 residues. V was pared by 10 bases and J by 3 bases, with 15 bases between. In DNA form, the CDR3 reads TGTGCCACCATAGGGGAGTTCGAAGAGACCCAGTACTTC. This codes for CATIGEFEETQYF.